This note documents a single TCR beta chain sequence. The CDR3 covers 12 residues. V lost 5 bases to trimming and J lost 7 bases, with 11 bases between them. CDR1 and CDR2 from the germline V gene are MNHEY and SMNVEV (reference sequence). Here immunoSEQ multiplex PCR was the method, and the copy in TCRdb shows in-frame clones only, minus some. The sample includes around 95,000 clones, roughly 80% of them seen just once. The sample comes from a study of control samples from healthy donors and cancer patients. The sequence was obtained from a man between 25 and 39 years old in good health. The V call is TRBV27, the J call TRBJ1-2; the D gene is possibly TRBD1 (6 bases). The sequencing sample was made of blood. The CDR3 spells CASSTTGGGYTF. Here the CDR3 DNA reads TGTGCCAGCAGTACGACAGGCGGTGGCTACACCTTC.